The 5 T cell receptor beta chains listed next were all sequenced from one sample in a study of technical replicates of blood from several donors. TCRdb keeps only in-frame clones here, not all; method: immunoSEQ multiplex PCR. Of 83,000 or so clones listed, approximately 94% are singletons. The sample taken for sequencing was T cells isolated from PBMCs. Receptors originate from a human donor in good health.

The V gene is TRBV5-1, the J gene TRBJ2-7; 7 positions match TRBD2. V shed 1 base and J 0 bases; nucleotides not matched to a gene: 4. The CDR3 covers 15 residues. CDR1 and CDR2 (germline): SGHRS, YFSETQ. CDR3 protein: CASSLLTGGSYEQYF. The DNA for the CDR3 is TGCGCCAGCAGCTTGTTAACGGGGGGCTCCTACGAGCAGTACTTC.

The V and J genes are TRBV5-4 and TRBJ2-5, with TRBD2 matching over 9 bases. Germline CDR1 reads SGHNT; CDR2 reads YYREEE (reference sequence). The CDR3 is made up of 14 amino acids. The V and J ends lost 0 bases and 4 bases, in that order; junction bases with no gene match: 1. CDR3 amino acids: CASSLGSGGETQYF. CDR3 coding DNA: TGTGCCAGCAGCTTGGGTAGCGGGGGAGAGACCCAGTACTTC.

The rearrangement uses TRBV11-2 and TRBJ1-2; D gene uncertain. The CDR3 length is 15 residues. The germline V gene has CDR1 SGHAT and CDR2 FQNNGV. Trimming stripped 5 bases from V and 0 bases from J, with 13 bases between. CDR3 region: CASSPALAANYGYTF. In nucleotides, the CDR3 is TGTGCCAGCAGCCCAGCCTTGGCGGCTAACTATGGCTACACCTTC.

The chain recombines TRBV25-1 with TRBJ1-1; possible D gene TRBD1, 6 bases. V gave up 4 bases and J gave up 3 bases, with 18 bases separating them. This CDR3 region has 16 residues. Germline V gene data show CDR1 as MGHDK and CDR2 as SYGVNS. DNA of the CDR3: TGTGCCAGCAGTGGGTGGGGAAAGGCAGGGGACACTGAAGCTTTCTTT. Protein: CASSGWGKAGDTEAFF. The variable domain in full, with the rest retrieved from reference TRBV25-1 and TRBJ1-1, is EADIYQTPRYLVIGTGKKITLECSQTMGHDKMYWYQQDPGMELHLIHYSYGVNSTEKGDLSSESTVSRIRTEHFPLTLESARPSHTSQYLCASSGWGKAGDTEAFFGQGTRLTVV.

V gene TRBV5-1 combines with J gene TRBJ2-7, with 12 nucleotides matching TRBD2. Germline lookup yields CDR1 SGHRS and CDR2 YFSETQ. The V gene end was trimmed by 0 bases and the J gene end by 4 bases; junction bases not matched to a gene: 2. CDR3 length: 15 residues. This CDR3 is CASSLALAGGYEQYF. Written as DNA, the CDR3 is TGCGCCAGCAGCTTGGCACTAGCGGGGGGATACGAGCAGTACTTC.